These 6 T cell receptor beta chains were sequenced from one sample in a study of blood T cell repertoires in COVID-19. Libraries were prepared by immunoSEQ multiplex PCR; TCRdb keeps only in-frame clonotypes and omits some of them. The sample shows around 100,000 clones, about nine tenths of them seen only once. Sequencing was carried out using peripheral blood. The receptors shown here come from a man in his fifties with acute or convalescent COVID-19.

This chain joins TRBV5-4 and TRBJ2-3, with a possible D match to TRBD2 (5 bases). V shed 3 bases and J shed 4 bases, with 15 bases lying between them. The germline V gene encodes CDR1 SGHNT and CDR2 YYREEE (reference sequence). This CDR3 has 15 amino acids. The CDR3 sequence: CASSSEGLLPDTQYF. In nucleotides, the CDR3 is TGTGCCAGCAGCTCCGAGGGTTTGTTGCCAGATACGCAGTATTTT.

This rearrangement joins TRBV2 to TRBJ1-2; D remains ambiguous. CDR1 is SNHLY, CDR2 FYNNEI, per germline. The CDR3 covers 13 residues. Trimming removed 2 bases at V and 7 bases at J, with 11 bases between. This CDR3 reads CASSEIAASGYTF. CDR3 nucleotide sequence: TGTGCCAGCAGTGAAATCGCGGCTTCTGGCTACACCTTC. Variable domain in full (rest from reference TRBV2 and TRBJ1-2): EPEVTQTPSHQVTQMGQEVILRCVPISNHLYFYWYRQILGQKVEFLVSFYNNEISEKSEIFDDQFSVERPDGSNFTLKIRSTKLEDSAMYFCASSEIAASGYTFGSGTRLTVV.

The J gene is TRBJ1-3, the V gene TRBV5-6, with D perhaps TRBD1 (5 bases). Trimming removed 4 bases at V and 2 bases at J, with 13 bases between. The CDR3 extends over 15 amino acids. The germline V gene has CDR1 SGHDT and CDR2 YYEEEE. CDR3 nucleotides: TGTGCCAGCAGCGCGGACGGGGGGGCTGGAAACACCATATATTTT. It translates to CASSADGGAGNTIYF.

V usage is TRBV6-2 or TRBV6-3 and J usage is TRBJ2-7; maybe TRBD2 (6 bases). The length of the CDR3 is 15 residues. Germline CDR1 reads MNHEY; CDR2 reads SVGEGT. Deletions cut 2 bases from V and 0 bases from J, with 11 bases between. The CDR3 DNA reads as TGTGCCAGCAGTTACGCGGGACGGATCTCCTACGAGCAGTACTTC. Translating it yields CASSYAGRISYEQYF.

The V call is TRBV5-5, the J call TRBJ2-7; 11 bases are shared with TRBD2. This CDR3 region has 16 residues. V trimming: 4 bases; J trimming: 2 bases; junction bases outside the gene matches: 8. Germline values: CDR1 SGHKS, CDR2 YYEKEE (reference sequence). CDR3 DNA: TGTGCCAGCAGCCCCCCCGGGACTAGCGGTACCTACGAGCAGTACTTC. This codes for CASSPPGTSGTYEQYF.

The CDR3 coding sequence is TGCAGCGTTGAAACATACCGCCGGTTGGGACAGGGAGCACGGATGAACACTGAAGCTTTCTTT. This gives the protein CSVETYRRLGQGARMNTEAFF. The V call is TRBV29-1, the J call TRBJ1-1; 9 bases are a match to TRBD1. The CDR3 sequence is 21 residues long. V was pared by 2 bases and J by 0 bases, with 22 bases of the junction left unmatched. The germline CDR1 and CDR2 sequences are SQVTM and ANQGSEA. The full variable domain, completed using reference TRBV29-1 and TRBJ1-1, is SAVISQKPSRDICQRGTSLTIQCQVDSQVTMMFWYRQQPGQSLTLIATANQGSEATYESGFVIDKFPISRPNLTFSTLTVSNMSPEDSSIYLCSVETYRRLGQGARMNTEAFFGQGTRLTVV.